These 14 T cell receptor beta chains were sequenced from one sample in a study of blood T cell repertoires in COVID-19. The data were produced by immunoSEQ multiplex PCR, yet TCRdb's version contains in-frame clones alone and is incomplete. Here the sample spans roughly 67,000 clones, around 80% being singletons. The source material was peripheral blood. The receptors stem from a human donor in a cohort sampled during active COVID-19.

This chain uses TRBV28 with TRBJ2-7; possible D gene TRBD1, 6 bases. The CDR3 covers 16 residues. The V end lost 4 bases, the J end lost 5 bases, and 21 bases lay between the germline ends. Germline CDR1 MDHEN, CDR2 SYDVKM. The CDR3 is CASSSQGFPSPHEQYF. The CDR3, as DNA: TGTGCCAGCAGTTCCCAGGGGTTCCCCTCCCCTCACGAGCAGTACTTC.

This clone is categorized as hyperexpanded. The J gene is TRBJ1-6, the V gene TRBV4-3; no firm D call. Per germline, CDR1 LGHNA and CDR2 YSLEER. The V end was cut by 4 bases, the J end by 8 bases, with 12 bases between. CDR3 size: 14 residues. The CDR3 DNA reads TGCGCCAGCAGCCCCAGAGTTCTAGATTCACCCCTCCACTTT. It codes for CASSPRVLDSPLHF.

The J gene is TRBJ2-5, the V gene TRBV19; 12 bases fit TRBD2. CDR1 is LNHDA and CDR2 is SQIVND in the germline V gene (reference sequence). Trimming at V came to 4 bases and at J to 0 bases, leaving 6 bases not matched to a gene. CDR3 length: 17 residues. CDR3 protein: CASSSGLAGPYQETQYF. The CDR3 DNA sequence: TGTGCCAGTAGTAGTGGACTAGCGGGACCGTACCAAGAGACCCAGTACTTC.

This clone showed up just a few times. V is TRBV7-9 and J is TRBJ2-7; TRBD1 matches 7 bases. With V trimmed by 7 bases and J by 2 bases, 5 bases remained unmatched. The CDR3 is 13 amino acids. CDR1 and CDR2 (germline): SEHNR, FQNEAQ (reference sequence). The CDR3 coding sequence is TGTGCCAGCAACACAGGGGCGACCTACGAGCAGTACTTC. This gives the protein CASNTGATYEQYF. The full variable domain, its missing parts supplied by reference TRBV7-9 and TRBJ2-7, is DTGVSQNPRHKITKRGQNVTFRCDPISEHNRLYWYRQTLGQGPEFLTYFQNEAQLEKSRLLSDRFSAERPKGSFSTLEIQRTEQGDSAMYLCASNTGATYEQYFGPGTRLTVT.

The CDR3 spells CASSQGTGAEQYF. CDR3 sequence (DNA): TGTGCCAGCAGTCAAGGGACAGGGGCCGAGCAGTACTTC. The V and J genes are TRBV11-2 and TRBJ2-7; 10 nucleotides line up with TRBD1. CDR3 length equals 13 residues. V was pared by 6 bases and J by 6 bases, with 5 bases of the junction left unmatched. Germline values: CDR1 SGHAT, CDR2 FQNNGV.

The chain has TRBV5-1 and TRBJ2-7, with 12 bases aligning to TRBD2. The CDR3 has 18 residues. The V and J ends lost 0 bases and 1 base, in that order; junction bases with no gene match: 8. Germline loops: CDR1 SGHRS, CDR2 YFSETQ. In DNA, the CDR3 is TGCGCCAGCAGCTTGGTAGGTCTAGCGGGAGGGCCTTCCTACGAGCAGTACTTC. It specifies CASSLVGLAGGPSYEQYF.

This clone appeared a single time. The chain recombines TRBV5-8 with TRBJ2-3; TRBD1 might be the D (6 bases). This CDR3 is built from 16 residues. V was pared by 0 bases and J by 2 bases, with 13 bases between. Per the germline V gene, CDR1 is SGHTS and CDR2 is YDEGEE. In DNA form, the CDR3 reads TGTGCCAGCAGCTTGGAGGGCAGGGGTGACACAGATACGCAGTATTTT. Its protein product is CASSLEGRGDTDTQYF.

This clone was detected only a few times. V usage is TRBV19 and J usage is TRBJ1-2; D perhaps matches TRBD1 (5 bases). The CDR3 length is 15 residues. The V end lost 6 bases, the J end lost 4 bases, and 18 bases lay between the germline ends. Germline loops: CDR1 LNHDA, CDR2 SQIVND (reference sequence). CDR3: CASSPGTGGGYGYTF. The CDR3, as DNA: TGTGCCAGTAGCCCCGGGACGGGGGGTGGCTATGGCTACACCTTC.

V usage is TRBV19 and J usage is TRBJ2-2; TRBD1 matches 9 bases. With V trimmed by 6 bases and J by 5 bases, 16 bases remained unmatched. Germline values: CDR1 LNHDA, CDR2 SQIVND (reference sequence). CDR3 length: 18 amino acids. CDR3 protein: CASRTLGQGKMRTGELFF. The CDR3 coding sequence is TGTGCCAGTAGGACCCTCGGACAGGGGAAAATGAGAACCGGGGAGCTGTTTTTT.

The chain is built from TRBV7-2 and TRBJ2-7, with 9 bases that match TRBD1. Losses at the gene ends were 1 base for V and 2 bases for J; bases not matched to a gene: 0. CDR3 size: 14 residues. Germline V gene lookup returns CDR1 SGHTA and CDR2 FQGNSA. The CDR3 region has the DNA TGTGCCAGCAGCTTAGGGACAGGGGCCTACGAGCAGTACTTC. The encoded protein is CASSLGTGAYEQYF.

The V call is TRBV9, the J call TRBJ2-6; weak D call: TRBD2 (6 bases). This CDR3 region has 20 residues. Germline loops: CDR1 SGDLS, CDR2 YYNGEE. Trimming took off 0 bases at V and 4 bases at J, with 23 bases between the two ends. The CDR3 sequence: CASSVGPGTRVTRGANVLTF. DNA for the CDR3: TGTGCCAGCAGCGTAGGGCCCGGGACTCGCGTTACGAGGGGGGCCAACGTCCTGACTTTC.

This clone was found a few times. The chain joins TRBV12-3 or TRBV12-4 to TRBJ1-2; D is unresolved. The CDR3 sequence is 13 residues long. V gave up 3 bases and J gave up 4 bases, with 9 bases separating them. DNA for the CDR3: TGTGCCAGCAGTTTGAGAGTGCTCTATGGCTACACCTTC. It codes for CASSLRVLYGYTF.

The CDR3: CASSSAAGGHNEQFF. As DNA, the CDR3 is TGTGCCAGCAGCTCGGCAGCGGGGGGCCACAATGAGCAGTTCTTC. This sequence joins TRBV7-2 and TRBJ2-1, with TRBD2 matching over 9 bases. V shed 4 bases, J shed 5 bases, and the junction held 6 bases outside the gene matches. From germline, CDR1 is SGHTA and CDR2 FQGNSA. The CDR3 totals 15 residues.

The V and J genes are TRBV5-1 and TRBJ2-3, with a tentative D call TRBD2 (6 bases). V lost 1 base and J lost 1, with 13 bases in between. Per the germline V gene, CDR1 is SGHRS and CDR2 is YFSETQ. The CDR3 extends over 16 amino acids. The DNA of the CDR3 is TGCGCCAGCAGCTTGTTTAGCGGAGTCGGCACAGATACGCAGTATTTT. Protein product: CASSLFSGVGTDTQYF.